This T cell receptor beta chain was profiled in a study of CD4 T cells in relation to SARS-CoV-2 and coronaviruses. About the study: PBMCs were cultured with antigen for roughly 11 days before TCR beta sequencing. Crossreactive spike epitopes shared across donors were mapped to their HLA restriction.

Assay used: immunoSEQ multiplex PCR; TCRdb lists only in-frame clones, some missing. The profile shows 18,000 or so clones, 70% to 85% of them singletons. Before the COVID-19 pandemic, during about 2011-2019, CD4+ T cells were taken from unexposed donors. Isolation of CD4+ T cells took place after approximately 11 days in culture. Testing used SARS-CoV-2 S/N and four cold-coronavirus spikes on unexposed-donor CD4+ T cells, cells permitting. CDR1 SNHLY and CDR2 FYNNEI come from the germline V gene. The CDR3 loop spans 16 amino acids. With 1 base removed from V and 3 bases from J, the gap between germline ends came to 16 bases. Of note for this clone: What it binds is not known.

This chain links TRBV2 with TRBJ2-7; the D gene is possibly TRBD1 (6 bases). The sequence came from a human donor in good health. The sequencing sample was made of CD4+ T cells from PBMCs, cultured in vitro. The CDR3 region is CASSEGVGATYYEQYF. The CDR3 coding sequence is TGTGCCAGCAGTGAAGGGGTGGGGGCAACATACTACGAGCAGTACTTC.